This T cell receptor (beta chain) was recorded in a study of OX40 agonist ivuxolimab in advanced cancers. Background on the study: The study enrolled dose-escalation patients with hepatocellular carcinoma, melanoma, renal cell or head and neck cancer. Findings and caveats of the study: Expanded clones tended on average to be more numerous among CD8+ T cells than CD4+. Partial responders at 0.1-3.0 mg/kg showed near-lowest clonal expansion.

The V gene's germline CDR1 is SGHTA and CDR2 FQGNSA. This CDR3 is built from 14 residues. The ends lost 3 bases at V and 5 bases at J; junction bases unmatched: 6. Method: immunoSEQ multiplex PCR; TCRdb's copy keeps in-frame clones and lacks some. The top ten clones hold roughly 10% of a sample with 65,000 to 70,000 clones, 85% to 90% of them seen once. A word on this clone: Its antigen remains unidentified.

This chain uses TRBV7-2 with TRBJ2-7; 8 nucleotides agree with TRBD1. The sequencing here drew on CD4+ or CD8+ T cells sorted from blood, taken in a trial of the OX40 agonist ivuxolimab. This TCR derives from an adult with an advanced solid tumor such as melanoma, head and neck, liver or kidney cancer. Written as DNA, the CDR3 is TGTGCCAGCAGCTTCCAATCAGGGGGCCACGAGCAGTACTTC. Translated: CASSFQSGGHEQYF.